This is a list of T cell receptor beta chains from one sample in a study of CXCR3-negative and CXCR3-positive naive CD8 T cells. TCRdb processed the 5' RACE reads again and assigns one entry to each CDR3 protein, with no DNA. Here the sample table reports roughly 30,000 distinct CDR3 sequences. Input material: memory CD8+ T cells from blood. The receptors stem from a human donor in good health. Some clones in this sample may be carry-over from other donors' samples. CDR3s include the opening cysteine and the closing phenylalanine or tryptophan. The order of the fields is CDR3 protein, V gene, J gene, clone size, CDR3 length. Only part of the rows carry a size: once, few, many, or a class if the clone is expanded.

CDR3 protein: CASSFADYSNQPQHF
V gene: TRBV28
J gene: TRBJ1-5
clone size: NA
CDR3 length: 15

CDR3 protein: CASSIPGQGSYEQYF
V gene: TRBV7-8
J gene: TRBJ2-7
clone size: NA
CDR3 length: 15

CDR3 protein: CASRGPAGGLLDNEQFF
V gene: TRBV6-1
J gene: TRBJ2-1
clone size: medium-sized
CDR3 length: 17

CDR3 protein: CASSAGQVTGYTF
V gene: TRBV5-1
J gene: TRBJ1-2
clone size: NA
CDR3 length: 13

CDR3 protein: CASSLASGPVPIGELFF
V gene: TRBV7-9
J gene: TRBJ2-2
clone size: NA
CDR3 length: 17

CDR3 protein: CASSPFSGYDNEQFF
V gene: TRBV7-3
J gene: TRBJ2-1
clone size: NA
CDR3 length: 15

CDR3 protein: CSASRDRFTTNEKLFF
V gene: TRBV20-1
J gene: TRBJ1-4
clone size: NA
CDR3 length: 16

CDR3 protein: CASSSFSGQGAYEQYF
V gene: TRBV5-6
J gene: TRBJ2-7
clone size: NA
CDR3 length: 16

CDR3 protein: CASSLGTSTPEQFF
V gene: TRBV5-1
J gene: TRBJ2-1
clone size: NA
CDR3 length: 14

CDR3 protein: CASSKLSESYNEQFF
V gene: TRBV5-1
J gene: TRBJ2-1
clone size: NA
CDR3 length: 15

CDR3 protein: CASSLEAGSYNSPLHF
V gene: TRBV13
J gene: TRBJ1-6
clone size: NA
CDR3 length: 16

CDR3 protein: CASTRQGGLPDTQYF
V gene: TRBV5-6
J gene: TRBJ2-3
clone size: NA
CDR3 length: 15

CDR3 protein: CASSYAGPGNEQYF
V gene: TRBV7-9
J gene: TRBJ2-7
clone size: NA
CDR3 length: 14

CDR3 protein: CASSQSFRGGGNQPQHF
V gene: TRBV4-3
J gene: TRBJ1-5
clone size: medium-sized
CDR3 length: 17

CDR3 protein: CASSARGGIYEQYF
V gene: TRBV7-9
J gene: TRBJ2-7
clone size: NA
CDR3 length: 14

CDR3 protein: CAISDMWGPDQPQHF
V gene: TRBV10-3
J gene: TRBJ1-5
clone size: NA
CDR3 length: 15

CDR3 protein: CSVVRLEEETQYF
V gene: TRBV29-1
J gene: TRBJ2-5
clone size: NA
CDR3 length: 13

CDR3 protein: CASSQDLHSYYEQYF
V gene: TRBV4-3
J gene: TRBJ2-7
clone size: NA
CDR3 length: 15

CDR3 protein: CASSFHRVEQFF
V gene: TRBV7-9
J gene: TRBJ2-1
clone size: NA
CDR3 length: 12

CDR3 protein: CASSNDLSKGYTF
V gene: TRBV7-9
J gene: TRBJ1-2
clone size: NA
CDR3 length: 13

CDR3 protein: CASETSGRYNEQFF
V gene: TRBV19
J gene: TRBJ2-1
clone size: NA
CDR3 length: 14